This T cell receptor beta chain was found in a study of T-cell reconstitution after alpha-beta-depleted transplantation in children. This clonotype was seen a few times. The CDR3 is 17 residues long. The V and J ends lost 1 base and 4 bases respectively, with 19 bases between them. Germline CDR1 MGHRA, CDR2 YSYEKL. Molecular barcoding with unique molecular identifiers was used for the TCRbeta library. In TCRdb, the PCR reads were re-called with MiXCR into one record per CDR3 protein. Of some 290,000 distinct CDR3 sequences listed, more than 8% are singletons. The clonotype comes from a human donor who donated a stem cell graft to a child with SCID. This chain connects TRBV4-1 to TRBJ1-1; no definite D call. The input for sequencing was PBMCs from the stem cell graft donor, taken from the stem cell graft. The CDR3 DNA is TGCGCCAGCAGCCAAGCATGGGCGGGGTATGATTCCACTGAAGCTTTCTTT. Protein sequence: CASSQAWAGYDSTEAFF.